Below are 27 T cell receptor beta chains sequenced from a single sample in a study of cytomegalovirus exposure and HLA in healthy donors. Vbeta (60) and Jbeta (13) primers were used in the PCR. Data came from immunoSEQ multiplex PCR; TCRdb stores just in-frame clones and leaves some out. The sample lists 150,000 to 200,000 clones; about four fifths were seen once. Sequenced material: PBMCs. Source of these receptors: a woman in her 30s in good health and CMV-seropositive.

This clone is a singleton in its sample. This chain uses TRBV27 with TRBJ2-7; 10 nucleotides align to TRBD1. The CDR3 covers 13 residues. Germline assignment: CDR1 MNHEY and CDR2 SMNVEV (reference sequence). V lost 8 bases, J lost 3 bases, and 4 bases stayed unmatched. DNA for the CDR3: TGTGCCAGCGCGGGGACAGGGGTCTACGAGCAGTACTTC. It encodes CASAGTGVYEQYF.

The gene calls are TRBV6-6 and TRBJ1-1, with 7 bases fitting TRBD1. This CDR3 region has 16 residues. V shed 4 bases, J shed 6 bases, and the junction held 14 bases outside the gene matches. Germline values: CDR1 MNHNY, CDR2 SVGAGI (reference sequence). In DNA, the CDR3 is TGTGCCAGCAGTTTCGGACAGGACACTACGGACGCTGAAGCTTTCTTT. It codes for CASSFGQDTTDAEAFF.

J is TRBJ2-7 and V is TRBV20-1; D possibly corresponds to TRBD2 (6 bases). The V gene lost 3 bases and the J gene lost 3 bases, with 6 bases spanning the gap. CDR3 length: 11 residues. Germline V CDR1 and CDR2: DFQATT, SNEGSKA (reference sequence). CDR3: CSASGSYEQYF. CDR3 nucleotide sequence: TGCAGTGCTAGCGGGAGCTACGAGCAGTACTTC.

The gene calls are TRBV5-4 and TRBJ1-2, with TRBD1 matching 10 bases. The CDR3 is made up of 18 amino acids. Per germline, CDR1 SGHNT and CDR2 YYREEE (reference sequence). V shed 0 bases, J shed 1 base, and the junction held 9 bases outside the gene matches. The CDR3 here is CASSLDAGTGAYNYGYTF. CDR3 in DNA: TGTGCCAGCAGCTTGGACGCCGGGACAGGGGCGTATAACTATGGCTACACCTTC.

The V and J genes are TRBV6-1 and TRBJ1-1; 7 nucleotides line up with TRBD1. Germline values: CDR1 MNHNS, CDR2 SASEGT. Unmatched junction bases numbered 9, after V lost 1 base and J lost 13 bases. The CDR3 length is 13 residues. In nucleotides, the CDR3 is TGTGCCAGCAGTGAAGGAGGGACAGTTCCGGATTTCTTT. Amino acids: CASSEGGTVPDFF.

CDR3 loop: CASSLGQGGPKFSVGYTF. In DNA, the CDR3 is TGTGCCAGCAGTCTAGGACAGGGCGGCCCGAAGTTTTCAGTTGGCTACACCTTC. V usage is TRBV27 and J usage is TRBJ1-2, with 8 bases fitting TRBD1. The V gene's germline CDR1 is MNHEY and CDR2 SMNVEV (reference sequence). The CDR3 covers 18 residues. With 5 bases clipped from V and 7 bases from J, the junction kept 21 bases outside the gene matches.

The V gene is TRBV19, the J gene TRBJ2-6; possible D gene TRBD2, 5 bases. The germline CDR1 and CDR2 sequences are LNHDA and SQIVND (reference sequence). V dropped 8 bases and J dropped 0 bases, with 14 bases sitting between them. The CDR3 length is 16 residues. The CDR3: CASRGRAHSGANVLTF. DNA for the CDR3: TGTGCCAGTCGAGGGCGGGCCCACTCTGGGGCCAACGTCCTGACTTTC.

V gene TRBV27 combines with J gene TRBJ1-1, with 9 bases matching TRBD1. This CDR3 spans 15 amino acids. V gave up 4 bases and J gave up 4 bases; unmatched junction bases: 7. CDR1 is MNHEY and CDR2 is SMNVEV in the germline V gene (reference sequence). The CDR3 protein is CASSWDRVYGTEAFF. DNA of the CDR3: TGTGCCAGCAGTTGGGACAGGGTTTATGGCACTGAAGCTTTCTTT.

The chain links TRBV5-1 to TRBJ2-1, with TRBD2 matching over 11 bases. V shed 0 bases and J 2 bases; nucleotides not matched to a gene: 1. CDR1 SGHRS and CDR2 YFSETQ come from the germline V gene. This CDR3 contains 16 residues. The CDR3 DNA reads TGCGCCAGCAGCTTGGGACTAGCGGGAACCTACAATGAGCAGTTCTTC. Translation: CASSLGLAGTYNEQFF. Combining the CDR3 with reference TRBV5-1 and TRBJ2-1 gives the whole variable domain KAGVTQTPRYLIKTRGQQVTLSCSPISGHRSVSWYQQTPGQGLQFLFEYFSETQRNKGNFPGRFSGRQFSNSRSEMNVSTLELGDSALYLCASSLGLAGTYNEQFFGPGTRLTVL.

The CDR3 sequence: CASSSADRVHEQYF. DNA for the CDR3: TGTGCCAGCAGTTCAGCCGACAGGGTCCACGAGCAGTACTTC. The chain couples TRBV6-5 to TRBJ2-7, with 7 bases aligning to TRBD1. Trimming cost V 4 bases and J 5 bases; bases outside gene matches: 8. The CDR3 contains 14 residues. Germline assignment: CDR1 MNHEY and CDR2 SVGAGI.

The gene calls are TRBV7-9 and TRBJ2-7; no firm D call. CDR3 length: 11 residues. Germline V gene sequence: CDR1 SEHNR, CDR2 FQNEAQ (reference sequence). Trimming took off 5 bases at V and 4 bases at J, with 6 bases between the two ends. The CDR3 protein is CASSPQYEQYF. The CDR3 DNA sequence: TGTGCCAGCAGCCCCCAGTACGAGCAGTACTTC.

The chain joins TRBV7-8 to TRBJ2-3, with 7 bases fitting TRBD2. CDR3 length equals 15 residues. Trimming took 5 bases from V and 5 from J; bases not matched to a gene: 10. Germline values: CDR1 SGHVS, CDR2 FQNEAQ. The CDR3 is CASSGLAEGIDTQYF. In DNA form, the CDR3 reads TGTGCCAGCAGCGGGCTAGCGGAGGGGATAGATACGCAGTATTTT.

The chain couples TRBV4-3 to TRBJ1-4; TRBD1 matches 8 bases. Germline CDR1 is LGHNA and CDR2 is YSLEER. This CDR3 spans 13 amino acids. Trimming at V came to 9 bases and at J to 7 bases, leaving 7 bases not matched to a gene. CDR3 bases: TGCGCCAGGAAGGGACAGGTGGCTGAAAAACTGTTTTTT. It specifies CARKGQVAEKLFF.

This clone appeared many times. The V gene is TRBV7-2, the J gene TRBJ2-1, with D perhaps matching TRBD2 (6 bases). The V end lost 1 base, the J end lost 10 bases, and 11 bases lay between the germline ends. Germline V gives CDR1 SGHTA, CDR2 FQGNSA. The CDR3 spans 13 residues. The CDR3 DNA reads as TGTGCCAGCAGCTTAGTCGGGGGAGGAGAGCAGTTCTTC. It translates to CASSLVGGGEQFF.

The sample holds a few counts of this clone. The chain uses TRBV6-1 and TRBJ2-4, with TRBD1 matching over 10 bases. The V gene end was trimmed by 1 base and the J gene end by 4 bases; junction bases not matched to a gene: 4. This CDR3 has 16 residues. The germline V gene has CDR1 MNHNS and CDR2 SASEGT. CDR3: CASSEVWGQGKNIQYF. DNA for the CDR3: TGTGCCAGCAGTGAAGTGTGGGGACAGGGGAAAAACATTCAGTACTTC.

This clone was detected a few times. V gene TRBV6-1 combines with J gene TRBJ1-2; D call uncertain. CDR1 is MNHNS and CDR2 is SASEGT in the germline V gene. V dropped 2 bases and J dropped 2 bases, with 9 bases sitting between them. This CDR3 is 14 amino acids long. CDR3 residues: CASSETQLNYGYTF. The CDR3 region has the DNA TGTGCCAGCAGTGAAACACAGTTAAACTATGGCTACACCTTC.

The CDR3: CASSPTGTYNEQFF. CDR3 bases: TGTGCCAGCAGCCCGACGGGGACCTACAATGAGCAGTTCTTC. This chain joins TRBV7-2 and TRBJ2-1; tentatively, D is TRBD2 (5 bases). CDR3 length equals 14 residues. Per the germline V gene, CDR1 is SGHTA and CDR2 is FQGNSA. With 5 bases removed from V and 2 bases from J, the gap between germline ends came to 10 bases.

V is TRBV29-1 and J is TRBJ2-1; possible D gene TRBD2, 6 bases. The V end lost 5 bases, the J end lost 11 bases, and 13 bases lay between the germline ends. Germline CDR1 is SQVTM and CDR2 is ANQGSEA. CDR3 size: 11 residues. CDR3 nucleotides: TGCAGCGTTTGGGGTCGGGGGAAGCAGTTCTTC. Amino acids: CSVWGRGKQFF.

V is TRBV9 and J is TRBJ1-1; D may be TRBD1 (5 bases). CDR1 and CDR2 from the germline V gene are SGDLS and YYNGEE. This CDR3 is built from 13 residues. Trimming removed 3 bases at V and 1 base at J, with 7 bases between. The CDR3 DNA sequence: TGTGCCAGCAGCGCCGGGGGGAACACTGAAGCTTTCTTT. Residues: CASSAGGNTEAFF.

This clone was seen a single time. The chain uses TRBV27 and TRBJ2-2; 9 bases are shared with TRBD2. The CDR3 totals 16 residues. The germline gives CDR1 MNHEY, CDR2 SMNVEV (reference sequence). Trimming cost V 2 bases and J 3 bases; bases outside gene matches: 4. The CDR3 DNA is TGTGCCAGCAGTTTAATGGTAGCGGGAGACACCGGGGAGCTGTTTTTT. It translates to CASSLMVAGDTGELFF.

This clone was found a few times. The V call is TRBV6-5, the J call TRBJ1-1; TRBD1 is a possible D gene (6 bases). Germline V gene sequence: CDR1 MNHEY, CDR2 SVGAGI. CDR3 length: 15 residues. V dropped 1 base and J dropped 0 bases, with 9 bases sitting between them. For the CDR3, the DNA is TGTGCCAGCAGTTACTACAGGGCTATGAACACTGAAGCTTTCTTT. Residues: CASSYYRAMNTEAFF.

This clone was counted a single time. The V gene is TRBV5-4, the J gene TRBJ2-7; 9 positions agree with TRBD1. The junction had 9 bases not matched to a gene; V was cut back by 7 bases and J by 7 bases. CDR1 is SGHNT and CDR2 is YYREEE in the germline V gene (reference sequence). The CDR3 contains 13 residues. The CDR3 DNA is TGTGCCAGCGGTATACAGGGGGCGTGGGAGCAGTACTTC. Amino acids: CASGIQGAWEQYF.

This clone was counted a few times. The J gene is TRBJ1-2, the V gene TRBV6-5, with D maybe TRBD1 (6 bases). The germline V and J ends were trimmed by 6 bases and 8 bases, with 16 bases remaining between them. This CDR3 has 13 amino acids. Germline V gives CDR1 MNHEY, CDR2 SVGAGI. This CDR3 is CASSSQGTDGYTF. CDR3 DNA sequence: TGTGCCAGCAGCTCGCAGGGGACGGACGGCTACACCTTC.

The sample holds one count of this clone. The gene calls are TRBV5-1 and TRBJ2-1, with 9 bases lining up with TRBD2. This CDR3 is 15 amino acids long. Germline-derived CDR1 and CDR2 are SGHRS and YFSETQ. V lost 0 bases and J lost 8; bases outside the gene matches: 6. This chain's CDR3 is CASSLGAGGPDEQFF. CDR3 DNA sequence: TGCGCCAGCAGCTTGGGGGCGGGAGGGCCCGATGAGCAGTTCTTC.

The chain carries TRBV7-2 and TRBJ1-1; 9 nucleotides match TRBD1. CDR1 is SGHTA, CDR2 FQGNSA, per germline. There are 14 residues in the CDR3. Germline trimming cut 6 bases from V and 10 bases from J; bases unmatched to any gene: 12. The CDR3 protein is CASSLTGGPTRAFF. The CDR3, as DNA: TGTGCCAGCAGTCTGACAGGGGGGCCGACGAGAGCTTTCTTT.

This clone has a handful of counts. The chain has TRBV5-1 and TRBJ2-7; 12 bases line up with TRBD2. Germline V gene lookup returns CDR1 SGHRS and CDR2 YFSETQ. Trimming removed 6 bases from V and 0 bases from J; junction bases left unmatched: 4. The CDR3 runs to 15 residues. CDR3 in DNA: TGCGCCAGCACCACACTAGCGGGAGGCTCCTACGAGCAGTACTTC. This translates into CASTTLAGGSYEQYF.

This clone turned up a few times. The chain is built from TRBV14 and TRBJ2-1; D is undetermined. The CDR3 length is 13 residues. Germline V lookup: CDR1 SGHDN, CDR2 FVKESK. V gave up 1 base and J gave up 7 bases, with 8 bases separating them. The CDR3 protein is CASSQGRRNEQFF. The CDR3 DNA reads TGTGCCAGCAGCCAAGGGCGGCGGAATGAGCAGTTCTTC.